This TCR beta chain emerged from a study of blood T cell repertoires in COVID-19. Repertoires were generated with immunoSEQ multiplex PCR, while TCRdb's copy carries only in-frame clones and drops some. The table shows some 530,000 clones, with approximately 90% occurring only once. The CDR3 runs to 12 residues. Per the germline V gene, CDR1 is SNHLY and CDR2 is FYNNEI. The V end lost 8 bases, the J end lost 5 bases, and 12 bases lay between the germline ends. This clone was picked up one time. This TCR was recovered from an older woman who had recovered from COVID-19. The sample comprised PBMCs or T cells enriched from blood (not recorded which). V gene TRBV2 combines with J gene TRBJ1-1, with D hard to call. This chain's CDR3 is CASHNSGTEAFF. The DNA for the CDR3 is TGTGCCAGCCACAACTCCGGGACTGAAGCTTTCTTT.